This is a list of T cell receptor beta chains from one sample in a study of human T cells and chemical hapten exposure. TCRdb re-derived calls from the RACE reads in MiXCR, one entry per CDR3 protein. This sample yields some 340,000 distinct CDR3 sequences, of which about 7% are seen a single time; 7.5% to 8.5% belongs to the top ten. The source material was whole blood, sampled in connection with sensitization to the hapten diphenylcyclopropenone (DPC). Receptor source: a woman between 18 and 29 years old with alopecia areata. Some clones in this sample may be carry-over from other donors' samples. The CDR3 runs from the conserved cysteine through the conserved F or W. Fields, in order: clone size, V gene, D gene, J gene, CDR3 protein, CDR3 DNA. D genes are given only for firm matches. Rows may omit the clone size; those that give it use once, few, many or a size class.

abundance: few; v_gene: TRBV4-3; d_gene: NA; j_gene: TRBJ1-1; CDR3aa: CASSQEGLQMNTEAFF; CDR3nt: TGCGCCAGCAGCCAAGAGGGCTTACAAATGAACACTGAAGCTTTCTTT
abundance: NA; v_gene: TRBV4-1; d_gene: NA; j_gene: TRBJ1-5; CDR3aa: CASSQEGHSGQPQHF; CDR3nt: TGCGCCAGCAGCCAAGAGGGTCATTCCGGACAGCCCCAGCATTTT
abundance: NA; v_gene: TRBV20-1; d_gene: NA; j_gene: TRBJ1-5; CDR3aa: CSAVDSRNQPQHF; CDR3nt: TGCAGTGCTGTCGACAGTCGTAATCAGCCCCAGCATTTT
abundance: few; v_gene: TRBV5-1; d_gene: NA; j_gene: TRBJ1-6; CDR3aa: CASSSLGVDSPLHF; CDR3nt: TGCGCCAGCAGCTCACTAGGGGTGGATTCACCCCTCCACTTT
abundance: many; v_gene: TRBV29-1; d_gene: NA; j_gene: TRBJ2-3; CDR3aa: CSASGVSLYTDTQYF; CDR3nt: TGCAGCGCCTCAGGAGTCTCCCTTTACACAGATACGCAGTATTTT
abundance: few; v_gene: TRBV11-2; d_gene: NA; j_gene: TRBJ2-4; CDR3aa: CASSLGNGDIQYF; CDR3nt: TGTGCCAGCAGCTTAGGGAATGGGGACATTCAGTACTTC
abundance: few; v_gene: TRBV11-2; d_gene: NA; j_gene: TRBJ1-1; CDR3aa: CASSLEEINTEAFF; CDR3nt: TGTGCCAGCAGCTTAGAGGAAATTAACACTGAAGCTTTCTTT
abundance: NA; v_gene: TRBV20-1; d_gene: TRBD1; j_gene: TRBJ2-7; CDR3aa: CSASRRDRESDEQYF; CDR3nt: TGCAGTGCTTCCCGCCGGGACAGGGAAAGCGACGAGCAGTACTTC
abundance: NA; v_gene: TRBV6-6; d_gene: NA; j_gene: TRBJ1-6; CDR3aa: CASSYSADSPLHF; CDR3nt: TGTGCCAGCAGTTACTCGGCGGATTCACCCCTCCACTTT
abundance: many; v_gene: TRBV12-3/TRBV12-4; d_gene: NA; j_gene: TRBJ2-3; CDR3aa: CASTLRGDTQYF; CDR3nt: TGTGCCAGCACCTTGAGGGGAGATACGCAGTATTTT
abundance: NA; v_gene: TRBV12-3/TRBV12-4; d_gene: TRBD1; j_gene: TRBJ1-5; CDR3aa: CASSFDREDNQPQHF; CDR3nt: TGTGCCAGCAGTTTCGACAGGGAGGACAATCAGCCCCAGCATTTT
abundance: NA; v_gene: TRBV18; d_gene: NA; j_gene: TRBJ1-5; CDR3aa: CASSPPGQGGEQPQHF; CDR3nt: TGTGCCAGCTCACCACCGGGGCAGGGAGGCGAACAGCCCCAGCATTTT
abundance: many; v_gene: TRBV12-3/TRBV12-4; d_gene: TRBD1; j_gene: TRBJ2-2; CDR3aa: CASSRKTGAGSGELFF; CDR3nt: TGTGCCAGCAGTCGAAAGACAGGGGCTGGCTCCGGGGAGCTGTTTTTT
abundance: once; v_gene: TRBV6-2/TRBV6-3; d_gene: NA; j_gene: TRBJ1-1; CDR3aa: CASRDSRNTEAFF; CDR3nt: TGTGCCAGCAGGGACAGCCGGAACACTGAAGCTTTCTTT
abundance: few; v_gene: TRBV4-3; d_gene: TRBD2; j_gene: TRBJ2-7; CDR3aa: CASSQVSAGAYEQYF; CDR3nt: TGCGCCAGCAGCCAAGTATCGGCGGGGGCCTACGAGCAGTACTTC
abundance: few; v_gene: TRBV12-3/TRBV12-4; d_gene: TRBD1; j_gene: TRBJ1-1; CDR3aa: CASSPPTGGASEAFF; CDR3nt: TGTGCCAGCAGTCCGCCGACAGGGGGGGCGTCTGAAGCTTTCTTT
abundance: NA; v_gene: TRBV7-2; d_gene: NA; j_gene: TRBJ2-3; CDR3aa: CASSTRLVGTDTQYF; CDR3nt: TGTGCCAGCAGCACCCGACTAGTAGGCACAGATACGCAGTATTTT
abundance: NA; v_gene: TRBV10-3; d_gene: TRBD2; j_gene: TRBJ2-1; CDR3aa: CAIRETASGGANEQFF; CDR3nt: TGTGCCATCAGAGAGACCGCTAGCGGGGGGGCCAATGAGCAGTTCTTC
abundance: many; v_gene: TRBV7-3; d_gene: TRBD1; j_gene: TRBJ2-2; CDR3aa: CASSQDRLRGGELFF; CDR3nt: TGTGCCAGCAGCCAGGACAGGCTCCGGGGCGGGGAGCTGTTTTTT
abundance: many; v_gene: TRBV4-3; d_gene: NA; j_gene: TRBJ2-5; CDR3aa: CASSQDRAGQHGWGQETQYF; CDR3nt: TGCGCCAGCAGCCAAGATAGGGCCGGACAGCATGGATGGGGCCAAGAGACCCAGTACTTC
abundance: NA; v_gene: TRBV12-3/TRBV12-4; d_gene: NA; j_gene: TRBJ2-3; CDR3aa: CASRLSSTDTQYF; CDR3nt: TGTGCCAGCAGACTCTCAAGTACAGATACGCAGTATTTT
abundance: NA; v_gene: TRBV6-5; d_gene: TRBD1; j_gene: TRBJ1-5; CDR3aa: CASSPGTAYNQPQHF; CDR3nt: TGTGCCAGCAGTCCCGGGACAGCCTATAATCAGCCCCAGCATTTT
abundance: NA; v_gene: TRBV20-1; d_gene: NA; j_gene: TRBJ1-1; CDR3aa: CSAKAGSNTEAFF; CDR3nt: TGCAGTGCTAAAGCAGGGTCGAACACTGAAGCTTTCTTT
abundance: many; v_gene: TRBV3-1; d_gene: NA; j_gene: TRBJ2-7; CDR3aa: CASSQDFGSYEQYF; CDR3nt: TGTGCCAGCAGCCAAGATTTTGGGTCCTACGAGCAGTACTTC
abundance: NA; v_gene: TRBV10-3; d_gene: NA; j_gene: TRBJ1-2; CDR3aa: CAIKVTRWEIFYGYTF; CDR3nt: TGTGCCATCAAAGTCACCAGATGGGAGATATTCTATGGCTACACCTTC
abundance: NA; v_gene: TRBV20-1; d_gene: NA; j_gene: TRBJ2-7; CDR3aa: CSARDHGDRSYEQYF; CDR3nt: TGCAGTGCTAGAGATCATGGGGATCGTTCCTACGAGCAGTACTTC
abundance: few; v_gene: TRBV5-1; d_gene: TRBD1; j_gene: TRBJ2-5; CDR3aa: CASRGTGGAETQYF; CDR3nt: TGCGCCAGCAGAGGGACAGGGGGCGCGGAGACCCAGTACTTC
abundance: NA; v_gene: TRBV20-1; d_gene: NA; j_gene: TRBJ1-2; CDR3aa: CSARVRNYGYTF; CDR3nt: TGCAGTGCTAGAGTTCGTAACTATGGCTACACCTTC
abundance: NA; v_gene: TRBV5-1; d_gene: NA; j_gene: TRBJ2-3; CDR3aa: CASSSGTFGDTQYF; CDR3nt: TGCGCCAGCAGCTCCGGGACATTTGGGGATACGCAGTATTTT
abundance: few; v_gene: TRBV6-2/TRBV6-3; d_gene: NA; j_gene: TRBJ1-6; CDR3aa: CASLSRTENSPLHF; CDR3nt: TGTGCCAGCCTATCCCGGACAGAGAATTCACCCCTCCACTTT
abundance: many; v_gene: TRBV11-3; d_gene: NA; j_gene: TRBJ2-3; CDR3aa: CASSSGSGGSSTDTQYF; CDR3nt: TGTGCCAGCAGCTCAGGGAGCGGTGGTTCTAGCACAGATACGCAGTATTTT
abundance: NA; v_gene: TRBV3-1; d_gene: NA; j_gene: TRBJ2-7; CDR3aa: CASSQDSAGVSYEQYF; CDR3nt: TGTGCCAGCAGCCAAGATTCGGCAGGGGTCTCCTACGAGCAGTACTTC
abundance: many; v_gene: TRBV3-1; d_gene: NA; j_gene: TRBJ1-6; CDR3aa: CASSQGSPLHF; CDR3nt: TGTGCCAGCAGCCAAGGGTCACCCCTCCACTTT
abundance: few; v_gene: TRBV7-9; d_gene: NA; j_gene: TRBJ2-2; CDR3aa: CASSLRSATGELFF; CDR3nt: TGTGCCAGCAGCTTGAGGTCTGCCACCGGGGAGCTGTTTTTT
abundance: many; v_gene: TRBV11-2; d_gene: NA; j_gene: TRBJ2-6; CDR3aa: CASSTRVSPSSGANVLTF; CDR3nt: TGTGCCAGCAGCACACGGGTTTCCCCATCCTCGGGGGCCAACGTCCTGACTTTC
abundance: few; v_gene: TRBV6-2/TRBV6-3; d_gene: NA; j_gene: TRBJ1-1; CDR3aa: CASEHSGTEAFF; CDR3nt: TGTGCCAGCGAGCACAGTGGCACTGAAGCTTTCTTT
abundance: many; v_gene: TRBV4-1; d_gene: TRBD2; j_gene: TRBJ2-3; CDR3aa: CASSPVSGGGDTQYF; CDR3nt: TGCGCCAGCAGCCCCGTAAGCGGCGGGGGAGATACGCAGTATTTT
abundance: NA; v_gene: TRBV2; d_gene: NA; j_gene: TRBJ2-2; CDR3aa: CASREDDTGELFF; CDR3nt: TGTGCCAGCAGAGAGGACGACACCGGGGAGCTGTTTTTT
abundance: few; v_gene: TRBV27; d_gene: NA; j_gene: TRBJ2-7; CDR3aa: CASSFGPTGDYEQYF; CDR3nt: TGTGCCAGCAGTTTTGGCCCAACGGGGGATTACGAGCAGTACTTC
abundance: NA; v_gene: TRBV4-3; d_gene: NA; j_gene: TRBJ2-1; CDR3aa: CASSPQNTRYPSEQFF; CDR3nt: TGCGCCAGCAGCCCTCAAAATACTAGATACCCAAGTGAGCAGTTCTTC
abundance: few; v_gene: TRBV6-2/TRBV6-3; d_gene: NA; j_gene: TRBJ2-3; CDR3aa: CASSYSERDTDTQYF; CDR3nt: TGTGCCAGCAGTTACTCTGAGAGAGACACAGATACGCAGTATTTT
abundance: few; v_gene: TRBV4-3; d_gene: NA; j_gene: TRBJ1-1; CDR3aa: CASSQESGRDINTEAFF; CDR3nt: TGCGCCAGCAGCCAAGAGAGCGGCCGGGACATAAACACTGAAGCTTTCTTT
abundance: few; v_gene: TRBV28; d_gene: NA; j_gene: TRBJ2-5; CDR3aa: CASSPTGAQETQYF; CDR3nt: TGTGCCAGCAGCCCGACGGGAGCCCAAGAGACCCAGTACTTC
abundance: many; v_gene: TRBV4-1; d_gene: TRBD2; j_gene: TRBJ2-7; CDR3aa: CASSQVGAGGPHEQYF; CDR3nt: TGCGCCAGCAGCCAAGTTGGAGCGGGGGGGCCGCACGAGCAGTACTTC